The sequence of this T cell receptor beta chain was determined in a study of T-cell memory formation after mild COVID-19. Study context: TCR clusters were mostly confined to one donor each.

After 5'RACE with constant-segment primers, TCR alpha and TCR beta cDNA libraries carrying sample barcodes and UMIs were obtained. Using its own MiXCR run on the 5' RACE reads, TCRdb lists one record per CDR3 protein. Of a few hundred thousand distinct CDR3 sequences in the sample, roughly 25% were seen once. With 7 bases removed from V and 5 bases from J, the gap between germline ends came to 17 bases. There are 14 residues in the CDR3. On this clonotype: Its antigen is not identified.

The study's findings and limits: Still unconfirmed is whether the second-wave clones peaking on day 37 recognized SARS-CoV-2. Day 15 to 85 contracting clones showed balanced CD4/CD8; day 15 to 37 expanders favored CD4+.

The clonotype originates from an adult woman who had mild COVID-19 (a few samples of this study predate the infection). Cell type and time point are not known. Sequencing was done on a sample of PBMCs or a T cell subset sorted from them (not recorded which). The gene calls are TRBV12-3 or TRBV12-4 and TRBJ2-5, with D possibly matching TRBD1 (5 bases). The CDR3 loop is CASTKGLGAETQYF. CDR3 bases: TGTGCCAGCACCAAGGGGCTAGGGGCGGAGACCCAGTACTTC.